Below, one T cell receptor (beta chain) is given with its context. The sample belongs to a study of technical replicates of blood from several donors. Sequencing was performed with immunoSEQ multiplex PCR; in TCRdb, only in-frame clones are kept and a portion is missing. The sample contains 75,000 to 90,000 clones, over 85% of which appear only once. The germline V and J ends were trimmed by 5 bases and 8 bases, with 15 bases remaining between them. This CDR3 comprises 14 residues. Germline values: CDR1 MDHEN, CDR2 SYDVKM. The TCR was taken from a human donor in good health. The V and J genes are TRBV28 and TRBJ2-2; the D gene is possibly TRBD1 (6 bases). The source material was T cells isolated from PBMCs. This chain's CDR3 is CASSPIYREGELFF. In DNA form, the CDR3 reads TGTGCCAGCAGTCCCATATACAGGGAAGGGGAGCTGTTTTTT.